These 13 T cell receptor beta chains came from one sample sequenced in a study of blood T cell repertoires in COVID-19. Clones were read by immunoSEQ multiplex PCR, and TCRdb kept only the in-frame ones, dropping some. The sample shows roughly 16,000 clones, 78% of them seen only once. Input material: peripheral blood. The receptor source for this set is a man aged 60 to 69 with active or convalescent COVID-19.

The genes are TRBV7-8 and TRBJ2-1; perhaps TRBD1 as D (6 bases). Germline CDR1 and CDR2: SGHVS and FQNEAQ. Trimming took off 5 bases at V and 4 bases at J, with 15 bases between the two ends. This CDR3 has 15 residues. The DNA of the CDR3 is TGTGCCAGCAGCACAGGGTCGGGGTTTTACAATGAGCAGTTCTTC. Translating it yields CASSTGSGFYNEQFF.

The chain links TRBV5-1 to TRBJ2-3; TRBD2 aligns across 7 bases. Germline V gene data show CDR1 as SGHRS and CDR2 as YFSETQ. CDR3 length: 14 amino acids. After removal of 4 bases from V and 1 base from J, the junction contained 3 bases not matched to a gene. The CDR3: CASSAGRGTDTQYF. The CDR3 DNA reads TGCGCCAGCAGCGCTGGGAGGGGCACAGATACGCAGTATTTT.

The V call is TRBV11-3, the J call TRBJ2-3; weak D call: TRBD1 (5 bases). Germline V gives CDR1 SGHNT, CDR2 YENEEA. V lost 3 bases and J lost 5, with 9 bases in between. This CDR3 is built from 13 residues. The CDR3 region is CASSFRVGDTQYF. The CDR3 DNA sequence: TGTGCCAGCAGCTTCAGGGTTGGAGATACGCAGTATTTT. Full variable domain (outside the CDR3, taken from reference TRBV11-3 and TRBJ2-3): EAGVVQSPRYKIIEKKQPVAFWCNPISGHNTLYWYLQNLGQGPELLIRYENEEAVDDSQLPKDRFSAERLKGVDSTLKIQPAELGDSAVYLCASSFRVGDTQYFGPGTRLTVL.

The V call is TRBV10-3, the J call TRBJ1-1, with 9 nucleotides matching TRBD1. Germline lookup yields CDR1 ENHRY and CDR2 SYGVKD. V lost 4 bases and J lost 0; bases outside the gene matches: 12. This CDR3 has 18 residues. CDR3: CAISGSGDRAAMNTEAFF. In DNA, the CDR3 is TGTGCCATCAGTGGATCTGGGGACAGGGCCGCCATGAACACTGAAGCTTTCTTT.

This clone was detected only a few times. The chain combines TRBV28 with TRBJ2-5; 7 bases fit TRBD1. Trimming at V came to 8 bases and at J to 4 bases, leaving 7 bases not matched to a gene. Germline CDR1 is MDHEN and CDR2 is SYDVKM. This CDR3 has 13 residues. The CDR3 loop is CASGRQGSETQYF. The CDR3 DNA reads TGTGCCAGCGGAAGACAGGGATCAGAGACCCAGTACTTC.

CDR3 bases: TGTGCCAGCACCGATGGAACAGGGCTAACGCCTGAAGCTTTCTTT. Translated, it gives CASTDGTGLTPEAFF. The chain uses TRBV6-5 and TRBJ1-1, with a tentative D call TRBD1 (6 bases). Germline V CDR1 and CDR2: MNHEY, SVGAGI. CDR3 size: 15 residues. The germline V and J ends were trimmed by 7 bases and 6 bases, with 21 bases remaining between them.

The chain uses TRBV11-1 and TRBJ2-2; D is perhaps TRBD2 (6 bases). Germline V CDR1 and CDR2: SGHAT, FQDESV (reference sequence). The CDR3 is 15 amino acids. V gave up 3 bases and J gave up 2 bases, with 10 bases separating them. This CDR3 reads CASSFGTLNTGELFF. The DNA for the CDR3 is TGTGCCAGCAGCTTCGGGACTTTAAACACCGGGGAGCTGTTTTTT.

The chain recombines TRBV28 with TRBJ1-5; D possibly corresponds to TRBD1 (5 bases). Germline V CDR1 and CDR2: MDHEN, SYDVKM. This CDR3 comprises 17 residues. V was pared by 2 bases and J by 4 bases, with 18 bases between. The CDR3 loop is CASSLSSGVLGNQPQHF. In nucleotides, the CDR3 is TGTGCCAGCAGTTTAAGTTCGGGGGTTTTAGGGAATCAGCCCCAGCATTTT.

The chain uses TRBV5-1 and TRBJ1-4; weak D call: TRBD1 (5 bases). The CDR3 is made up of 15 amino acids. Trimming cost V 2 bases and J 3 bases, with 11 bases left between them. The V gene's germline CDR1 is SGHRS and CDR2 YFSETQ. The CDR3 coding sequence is TGCGCCAGCAGCTTCCTGCAGGGTTCTAATGAAAAACTGTTTTTT. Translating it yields CASSFLQGSNEKLFF.

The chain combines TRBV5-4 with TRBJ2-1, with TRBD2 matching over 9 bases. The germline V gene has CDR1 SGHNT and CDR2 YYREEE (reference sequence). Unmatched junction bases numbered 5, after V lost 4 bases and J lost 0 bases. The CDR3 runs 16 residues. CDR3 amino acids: CASSPGTSLSYNEQFF. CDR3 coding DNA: TGTGCCAGCAGCCCCGGGACTAGCCTCTCCTACAATGAGCAGTTCTTC.

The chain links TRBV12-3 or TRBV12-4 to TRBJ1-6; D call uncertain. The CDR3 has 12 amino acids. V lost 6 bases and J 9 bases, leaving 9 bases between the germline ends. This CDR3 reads CASRMAGSPLHF. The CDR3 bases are TGTGCCAGCAGAATGGCAGGTTCACCCCTCCACTTT.

As DNA, the CDR3 is TGCGCCAGCAGCGCCGGGACTAGCGGGAGAGGTGATACGCAGTATTTT. It codes for CASSAGTSGRGDTQYF. The rearrangement links TRBV5-1 to TRBJ2-3; TRBD2 agrees at 14 bases. V lost 4 bases and J lost 6; bases outside the gene matches: 7. The CDR3 has 16 amino acids. Germline-derived CDR1 and CDR2 are SGHRS and YFSETQ.

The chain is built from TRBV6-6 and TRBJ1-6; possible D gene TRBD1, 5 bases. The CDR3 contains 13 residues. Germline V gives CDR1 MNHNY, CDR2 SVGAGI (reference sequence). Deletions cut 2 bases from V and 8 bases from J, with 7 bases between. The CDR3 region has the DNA TGTGCCAGCAGTTACACGGGGGATTCACCCCTCCACTTT. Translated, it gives CASSYTGDSPLHF.